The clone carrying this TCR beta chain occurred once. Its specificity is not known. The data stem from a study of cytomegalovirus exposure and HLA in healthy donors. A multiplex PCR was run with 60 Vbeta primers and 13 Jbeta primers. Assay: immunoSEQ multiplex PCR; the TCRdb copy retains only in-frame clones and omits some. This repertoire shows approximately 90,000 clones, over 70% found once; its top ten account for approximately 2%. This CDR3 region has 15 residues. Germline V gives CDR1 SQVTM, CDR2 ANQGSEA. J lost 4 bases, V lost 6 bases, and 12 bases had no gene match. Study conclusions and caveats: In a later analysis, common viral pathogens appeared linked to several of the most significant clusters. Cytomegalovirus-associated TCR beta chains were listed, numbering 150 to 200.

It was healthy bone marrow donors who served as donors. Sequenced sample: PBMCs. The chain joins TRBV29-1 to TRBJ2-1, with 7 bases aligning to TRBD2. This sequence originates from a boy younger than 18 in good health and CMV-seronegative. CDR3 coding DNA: TGCAGCGTGGACCCTTACTTAGCGGGTTACAATGAGCAGTTCTTC. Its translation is CSVDPYLAGYNEQFF.